This entry concerns a single TCR beta chain. Antigen: not known. Treatment here: approximately 11-day PBMC culture with coronavirus spike peptide pools or control peptides (ViraFEST assay). Each well held 2 million to 2.5 million PBMCs in IL-2 (roughly 10 IU/ml) medium with roughly 9.2 ug/ml peptide pools. This sample is drawn from a study of vaccination and CD4 T cells after COVID-19. Study context: Vaccination of participants consisted of two doses of either BNT162b2 or mRNA-1273 vaccine.

Germline assignment: CDR1 SGHRS and CDR2 YFSETQ. This CDR3 comprises 17 residues. Trimming pared 0 bases from V and 0 bases from J, leaving 15 bases between. With the Oncomine TCR Beta short-read assay, DNA from cultured CD4+ T cells was sequenced. MiXCR, applied by TCRdb to the PCR reads, yields one record per CDR3 protein. The table includes about 23,000 distinct CDR3 sequences, over 60% detected once. The TCR sequence derives from a human donor who received a COVID-19 vaccine. The rearrangement uses TRBV5-1 and TRBJ1-1, with D perhaps matching TRBD1 (6 bases). Sequencing used CD4+ T cells from blood, cultured in vitro, obtained after SARS-CoV-2 vaccination. CDR3 coding DNA: TGCGCCAGCAGCTTGGAGGGAGGGGGGGCCATGAACACTGAAGCTTTCTTT. Protein: CASSLEGGGAMNTEAFF.